This T cell receptor beta chain derives from a study of blood T cell repertoires in COVID-19. V was pared by 8 bases and J by 7 bases, with 17 bases between. Germline-derived CDR1 and CDR2 are MGHDK and SYGVNS. The CDR3 is made up of 13 amino acids. Generated by immunoSEQ multiplex PCR, the TCRdb table keeps only in-frame clones and is missing some. The sample gives about 330,000 clones, roughly 90% of which show up once; approximately 17% is in the top ten. The sequencing input was PBMCs or T cells enriched from blood (not recorded which). The TCR comes from a woman aged 25 to 39 who had recovered from COVID-19. V usage is TRBV25-1 and J usage is TRBJ1-1; D is ambiguous. The CDR3 DNA sequence: TGTGCCAGCTCCCCCCCCACCAACGGTGAAGCTTTCTTT. It yields the protein CASSPPTNGEAFF.